The clone carrying this TCR beta chain was observed a few times. V lost 4 bases to trimming and J lost 4 bases; unmatched junction nucleotides: 15. From germline, CDR1 is PRHDT and CDR2 FYEKMQ (reference sequence). The length of the CDR3 is 17 residues. This sample stems from a study of early T cells in non-severe SARS-CoV-2 infection. TCRdb re-analysed the 5' RACE reads in MiXCR, keeping a single row per CDR3 protein. The sample carries about 49,000 distinct CDR3 sequences, 4% to 5% recorded once. This TCR came from an adult who was a healthcare worker with PCR-confirmed SARS-CoV-2 infection or an uninfected control (not recorded which). This chain uses TRBV13 with TRBJ2-7, with 8 bases fitting TRBD1. The sequenced sample was whole blood. CDR3 nucleotides: TGTGCCAGCAGCTCGACCCTAACCGGGACAGGCAGTTACGAGCAGTACTTC. It is translated as CASSSTLTGTGSYEQYF.